The 20 T cell receptor beta chains given below trace back to one sample, sequenced in a study of OX40 agonist ivuxolimab in advanced cancers. Sequenced by immunoSEQ multiplex PCR; TCRdb stores in-frame clones only, minus some. The sample lists 50,000 or so clones, 85% to 90% occurring once. The source was CD4+ or CD8+ T cells sorted from blood, collected in a trial of the OX40 agonist ivuxolimab. The receptors here all came from an adult with an advanced solid tumor such as melanoma, head and neck, liver or kidney cancer.

Turning to this clone: This sample also contains other DNA sequences that code for the same CDR3. The gene calls are TRBV27 and TRBJ2-1; 12 bases line up with TRBD2. With V trimmed by 4 bases and J by 7 bases, 5 bases remained unmatched. The germline CDR1 and CDR2 sequences are MNHEY and SMNVEV (reference sequence). This CDR3 region has 15 residues. CDR3 DNA sequence: TGTGCCAGCAGTTCCGGGACTAGCGGGCGTAATGAGCAGTTCTTC. Protein product: CASSSGTSGRNEQFF.

This chain joins TRBV6-6 and TRBJ2-7; D remains unclear. CDR1 and CDR2 from the germline V gene are MNHNY and SVGAGI (reference sequence). V was trimmed by 5 bases and J by 3 bases, leaving 14 bases between them. This CDR3 comprises 14 residues. CDR3 protein: CASSPGWGFYEQYF. CDR3 DNA: TGTGCCAGCAGTCCCGGGTGGGGTTTCTACGAGCAGTACTTC.

The rearrangement uses TRBV9 and TRBJ2-2, with 12 bases matching TRBD2. V shed 3 bases and J 1 base; nucleotides not matched to a gene: 13. Germline V gives CDR1 SGDLS, CDR2 YYNGEE. The CDR3 covers 20 residues. The CDR3 DNA is TGTGCCAGCAGCGCCCCGGCTAGCGGGAGGGCCGGAAGGAACACCGGGGAGCTGTTTTTT. Translated, it gives CASSAPASGRAGRNTGELFF.

The chain joins TRBV19 to TRBJ1-5; D is undetermined. This CDR3 is built from 13 residues. The germline V gene encodes CDR1 LNHDA and CDR2 SQIVND (reference sequence). Trimming removed 4 bases from V and 0 bases from J, with 4 bases in between. The CDR3 reads CASSTGSNQPQHF. CDR3 nucleotides: TGTGCCAGTAGTACCGGTAGCAATCAGCCCCAGCATTTT.

The rearrangement uses TRBV7-9 and TRBJ2-3, with a possible D match to TRBD1 (6 bases). CDR1 is SEHNR, CDR2 FQNEAQ, per germline (reference sequence). V was trimmed by 0 bases and J by 4 bases, leaving 11 bases between them. The length of the CDR3 is 15 residues. The CDR3: CASSLARKGADTQYF. The CDR3 region has the DNA TGTGCCAGCAGCTTAGCGCGAAAGGGGGCAGATACGCAGTATTTT.

The chain is built from TRBV4-1 and TRBJ1-4; 7 bases agree with TRBD1. Germline CDR1 is MGHRA and CDR2 is YSYEKL. The J segment lost 8 bases and the V segment lost 1 base, leaving 7 bases of the junction unmatched. This CDR3 spans 15 amino acids. This CDR3 reads CASSQGAGTEEKLFF. Written as DNA, the CDR3 is TGCGCCAGCAGCCAAGGGGCCGGGACAGAAGAAAAACTGTTTTTT.

The genes are TRBV15 and TRBJ2-7, with D maybe TRBD2 (5 bases). Germline CDR1 and CDR2: LNHNV and YYDKDF (reference sequence). V was pared by 0 bases and J by 2 bases, with 14 bases between. This CDR3 is 16 amino acids long. This CDR3 is CATSRDRPGITYEQYF. The DNA for the CDR3 is TGTGCCACCAGCAGAGATCGACCGGGGATCACCTACGAGCAGTACTTC. The variable domain in full, completed from reference TRBV15 and TRBJ2-7, reads DAMVIQNPRYQVTQFGKPVTLSCSQTLNHNVMYWYQQKSSQAPKLLFHYYDKDFNNEADTPDNFQSRRPNTSFCFLDIRSPGLGDTAMYLCATSRDRPGITYEQYFGPGTRLTVT.

V is TRBV6-6 and J is TRBJ2-7; TRBD1 agrees at 9 bases. Per germline, CDR1 MNHNY and CDR2 SVGAGI (reference sequence). J was trimmed by 5 bases and V by 4 bases; bases with no gene match: 3. The CDR3 has 13 residues. The CDR3 loop is CASSLGQGDEQYF. The CDR3 DNA is TGTGCCAGCAGTTTGGGACAGGGCGACGAGCAGTACTTC.

The chain uses TRBV19 and TRBJ2-1; 12 nucleotides line up with TRBD2. Germline CDR1 and CDR2: LNHDA and SQIVND (reference sequence). J was trimmed by 4 bases and V by 5 bases; bases with no gene match: 3. The CDR3 runs to 15 residues. CDR3 in DNA: TGTGCCAGTAGTCTGCTAGCGGGAGGGTACAATGAGCAGTTCTTC. Residues: CASSLLAGGYNEQFF.

The chain uses TRBV11-1 and TRBJ2-7; TRBD1 aligns across 10 bases. This CDR3 is 15 amino acids long. Germline V gene data show CDR1 as SGHAT and CDR2 as FQDESV (reference sequence). Losses at the gene ends were 5 bases for V and 5 bases for J; bases not matched to a gene: 9. The CDR3 sequence is CASSEAGTGVHEQYF. DNA for the CDR3: TGTGCCAGCAGCGAGGCCGGGACAGGGGTCCACGAGCAGTACTTC.

The gene calls are TRBV4-1 and TRBJ2-3; D remains ambiguous. Trimming stripped 0 bases from V and 0 bases from J, with 7 bases between. The CDR3 is 15 residues long. Germline V gene data show CDR1 as MGHRA and CDR2 as YSYEKL. Here the CDR3 reads CASSQESRSTDTQYF. For the CDR3, the DNA is TGCGCCAGCAGCCAAGAAAGCAGAAGCACAGATACGCAGTATTTT.

This chain connects TRBV10-2 to TRBJ1-4, with 10 bases lining up with TRBD1. Germline CDR1 is WSHSY and CDR2 is SAAADI. V was clipped by 5 bases and J by 7 bases; unmatched bases: 4. CDR3 length: 14 amino acids. This chain's CDR3 is CASSSGTGVEKLFF. The DNA of the CDR3 is TGCGCCAGCAGTTCCGGGACAGGGGTTGAAAAACTGTTTTTT.

The genes are TRBV2 and TRBJ2-7; TRBD2 agrees at 13 bases. V was pared by 7 bases and J by 2 bases, with 17 bases of the junction left unmatched. This CDR3 has 19 amino acids. Germline CDR1 SNHLY, CDR2 FYNNEI. The CDR3 sequence is CASTGGTGGTSGTTYEQYF. CDR3 nucleotides: TGTGCCAGCACCGGGGGGACAGGGGGGACTAGCGGGACTACCTACGAGCAGTACTTC. Using reference TRBV2 and TRBJ2-7 for the parts outside the CDR3, the full variable domain is EPEVTQTPSHQVTQMGQEVILRCVPISNHLYFYWYRQILGQKVEFLVSFYNNEISEKSEIFDDQFSVERPDGSNFTLKIRSTKLEDSAMYFCASTGGTGGTSGTTYEQYFGPGTRLTVT.

The rearrangement links TRBV7-3 to TRBJ2-1, with 14 bases matching TRBD2. Germline lookup yields CDR1 SGHTA and CDR2 FQGTGA. The CDR3 spans 15 residues. V lost 5 bases, J lost 4 bases, and 1 base stayed unmatched. The CDR3 region has the DNA TGTGCCAGCAGCGGACTAGCGGGAGGATACAATGAGCAGTTCTTC. The encoded protein is CASSGLAGGYNEQFF.

The genes are TRBV7-2 and TRBJ1-3; 10 bases fit TRBD1. The CDR3 spans 15 residues. V dropped 8 bases and J dropped 2; count of bases not matched to a gene: 6. The V gene's germline CDR1 is SGHTA and CDR2 FQGNSA. CDR3 nucleotides: TGTGCCAGCGGATCGACAGGGGGCGCTGGAAACACCATATATTTT. Encoded protein: CASGSTGGAGNTIYF.

This clone was counted a single time. This rearrangement joins TRBV27 to TRBJ2-3, with 10 bases that match TRBD2. From germline, CDR1 is MNHEY and CDR2 SMNVEV (reference sequence). The CDR3 covers 16 residues. Unmatched junction bases numbered 8, after V lost 3 bases and J lost 5 bases. The CDR3 DNA follows: TGTGCCAGCAGTTTTCGCCTGGGACTAGCGTTAGATACGCAGTATTTT. It codes for CASSFRLGLALDTQYF.

The chain has TRBV29-1 and TRBJ1-1; D remains unclear. The germline V and J ends were trimmed by 3 bases and 6 bases, with 5 bases remaining between them. The CDR3 loop spans 10 amino acids. Germline V CDR1 and CDR2: SQVTM, ANQGSEA. CDR3 sequence: CSVDFPEAFF. Here the CDR3 DNA reads TGCAGCGTTGATTTCCCTGAAGCTTTCTTT.

This clone was recorded a few times. The chain recombines TRBV4-1 with TRBJ2-1; weak D call: TRBD2 (6 bases). This CDR3 is built from 12 residues. CDR1 and CDR2 from the germline V gene are MGHRA and YSYEKL. Deletions cut 5 bases from V and 10 bases from J, with 12 bases between. CDR3 sequence reads: CASSGDSLEQFF. DNA of the CDR3: TGCGCCAGCAGCGGGGACTCCCTAGAGCAGTTCTTC.

This rearrangement joins TRBV7-2 to TRBJ2-1; possible D gene TRBD2, 6 bases. Germline lookup yields CDR1 SGHTA and CDR2 FQGNSA. This CDR3 is 15 amino acids long. V was cut by 4 bases and J by 4 bases, with 14 bases left in between. CDR3 nucleotides: TGTGCCAGCAGCTCCCGGGACTTCCCATACAATGAGCAGTTCTTC. Amino acids: CASSSRDFPYNEQFF.

The chain recombines TRBV27 with TRBJ1-5; no definite D call. V lost 4 bases and J lost 3, with 7 bases in between. Germline values: CDR1 MNHEY, CDR2 SMNVEV (reference sequence). The CDR3 has 13 residues. The DNA of the CDR3 is TGTGCCAGCAGTTCCGCCCCCAATCAGCCCCAGCATTTT. Translated, it gives CASSSAPNQPQHF.